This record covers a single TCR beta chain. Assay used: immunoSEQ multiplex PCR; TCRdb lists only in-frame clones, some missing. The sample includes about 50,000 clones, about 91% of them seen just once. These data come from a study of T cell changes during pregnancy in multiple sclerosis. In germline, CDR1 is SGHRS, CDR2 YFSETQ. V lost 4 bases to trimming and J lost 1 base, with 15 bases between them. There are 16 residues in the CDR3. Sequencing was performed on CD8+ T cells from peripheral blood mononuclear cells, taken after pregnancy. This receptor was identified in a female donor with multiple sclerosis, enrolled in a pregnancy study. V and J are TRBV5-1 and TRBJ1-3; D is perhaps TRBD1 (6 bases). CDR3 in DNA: TGCGCCAGCAGCAGGACCAGGGGCGAATCTGGAAACACCATATATTTT. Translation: CASSRTRGESGNTIYF.